The 22 T cell receptor beta chains below come from one sample, sequenced in a study of T cell responses to AZD1222 COVID-19 vaccine. TCRdb's copy holds only in-frame clones and misses some; the assay was immunoSEQ multiplex PCR. This table has about 45,000 clones, around 80% appearing once. Sequenced here: peripheral blood, sampled 28 days after the second dose of the MenACWY control vaccine. The receptor source for this set is an adult who received the MenACWY meningococcal vaccine as a control.

The chain is built from TRBV30 and TRBJ1-3; 9 nucleotides agree with TRBD1. Germline V gene lookup returns CDR1 GTSNPN and CDR2 SVGIG (reference sequence). CDR3 length: 15 residues. V lost 3 bases, J lost 4 bases, and 7 bases stayed unmatched. The CDR3 reads CAWRLQGATGNTIYF. The CDR3 DNA follows: TGTGCCTGGAGGTTACAGGGGGCTACAGGAAACACCATATATTTT.

This clone was seen only a few times. This sequence joins TRBV5-1 and TRBJ1-1, with 9 bases lining up with TRBD1. Germline V CDR1 and CDR2: SGHRS, YFSETQ. The CDR3 has 15 amino acids. J was trimmed by 1 base and V by 6 bases; bases with no gene match: 7. CDR3 region: CASTSGQGWNTEAFF. The CDR3 DNA reads as TGCGCCAGCACCTCGGGACAGGGCTGGAACACTGAAGCTTTCTTT.

This chain joins TRBV27 and TRBJ1-2; a possible D gene is TRBD1 (6 bases). Between the trimmed V and J ends, which lost 6 bases and 7 bases, there was a span of 18 bases. Germline assignment: CDR1 MNHEY and CDR2 SMNVEV (reference sequence). CDR3 size: 14 residues. CDR3 protein: CASRETGRPVGYTF. The CDR3, as DNA: TGTGCCAGCAGGGAAACAGGGCGTCCGGTTGGCTACACCTTC.

The chain recombines TRBV2 with TRBJ1-2; 7 bases line up with TRBD1. J was trimmed by 3 bases and V by 6 bases; bases with no gene match: 4. Germline V lookup: CDR1 SNHLY, CDR2 FYNNEI. This CDR3 is 13 amino acids long. Written as DNA, the CDR3 is TGTGCCAGCAGCAGGGACAGTTACTATGGCTACACCTTC. This encodes CASSRDSYYGYTF. The entire variable domain, with the rest obtained from reference TRBV2 and TRBJ1-2, is as follows: EPEVTQTPSHQVTQMGQEVILRCVPISNHLYFYWYRQILGQKVEFLVSFYNNEISEKSEIFDDQFSVERPDGSNFTLKIRSTKLEDSAMYFCASSRDSYYGYTFGSGTRLTVV.

V usage is TRBV19 and J usage is TRBJ2-7; no firm D call. The CDR3 sequence is 13 residues long. V was shortened by 6 bases and J by 0 bases, with 9 bases between the two germline ends. Germline assignment: CDR1 LNHDA and CDR2 SQIVND (reference sequence). The CDR3 loop reads CASSIDNSYEQYF. The CDR3 region has the DNA TGTGCCAGTAGCATCGACAACTCCTACGAGCAGTACTTC.

The chain employs TRBV19 and TRBJ2-3, with a possible D match to TRBD2 (5 bases). The CDR3 spans 19 residues. Trimming removed 5 bases at V and 1 base at J, with 25 bases between. Germline V lookup: CDR1 LNHDA, CDR2 SQIVND (reference sequence). The DNA of the CDR3 is TGTGCCAGTAGTCCTCCAAGGACGGAGACTACACTGCGCACAGATACGCAGTATTTT. Translation: CASSPPRTETTLRTDTQYF.

The chain uses TRBV5-1 and TRBJ2-5; D unresolved. Per germline, CDR1 SGHRS and CDR2 YFSETQ. This CDR3 has 14 residues. V was pared by 5 bases and J by 0 bases, with 11 bases between. Written as DNA, the CDR3 is TGCGCCAGCAGGCCCGGAGTGAACCAAGAGACCCAGTACTTC. It translates to CASRPGVNQETQYF.

A remark on this clone: An end of the junction does not agree with germline; a read error may underlie this. This sequence joins TRBV4-1 and TRBJ2-1; 10 nucleotides align to TRBD2. This CDR3 is 17 amino acids long. The germline V gene encodes CDR1 MGHRA and CDR2 YSYEKL. Written as DNA, the CDR3 is TGCGCCCGCAGCCGCCAGGGACTAGCGCTCTCCTACAATGAGCAGTTCTTC. This encodes CARSRQGLALSYNEQFF.

The chain combines TRBV6-5 with TRBJ2-7; TRBD2 aligns across 10 bases. This CDR3 is built from 15 residues. In germline, CDR1 is MNHEY, CDR2 SVGAGI. The trim removed 7 bases at V and 1 base at J, leaving 7 bases unmatched. CDR3 residues: CASTLLAGESYEQYF. CDR3 DNA sequence: TGTGCCAGCACCCTGCTAGCGGGAGAATCCTACGAGCAGTACTTC.

The chain couples TRBV9 to TRBJ1-4; the D is unclear. Trimming cost V 4 bases and J 5 bases, with 12 bases left between them. This CDR3 has 14 residues. Looked up from germline, CDR1 is SGDLS and CDR2 is YYNGEE. DNA of the CDR3: TGTGCCAGCAGCCCATCGGCTCAGAATGAAAAACTGTTTTTT. This translates into CASSPSAQNEKLFF.

Regarding this clone: Other DNA sequences within the sample encode an identical CDR3. This chain joins TRBV30 and TRBJ2-5; 11 bases align to TRBD1. Unmatched junction bases numbered 12, after V lost 1 base and J lost 5 bases. The CDR3 is 17 amino acids. The germline CDR1 and CDR2 sequences are GTSNPN and SVGIG (reference sequence). CDR3: CAWSGYTGTGGQETQYF. CDR3 bases: TGTGCCTGGAGTGGATACACAGGGACAGGGGGACAGGAGACCCAGTACTTC.

The V call is TRBV6-1, the J call TRBJ1-5; possible D gene TRBD1, 6 bases. V was shortened by 1 base and J by 2 bases, with 9 bases between the two germline ends. The CDR3 runs to 15 residues. Germline CDR1 is MNHNS and CDR2 is SASEGT. The CDR3 loop reads CASSEVHRGNQPQHF. CDR3 bases: TGTGCCAGCAGTGAAGTCCACAGGGGCAATCAGCCCCAGCATTTT.

This rearrangement joins TRBV7-9 to TRBJ2-2, with 7 bases that match TRBD1. Germline V gives CDR1 SEHNR, CDR2 FQNEAQ (reference sequence). The CDR3 is 16 amino acids. Trimming at V came to 5 bases and at J to 3 bases, leaving 9 bases not matched to a gene. CDR3 residues: CASSGTGAMDTGELFF. The DNA for the CDR3 is TGTGCCAGCAGCGGAACAGGGGCCATGGACACCGGGGAGCTGTTTTTT.

The chain couples TRBV30 to TRBJ1-3, with D maybe TRBD1 (5 bases). The CDR3 has 15 amino acids. Germline V gives CDR1 GTSNPN, CDR2 SVGIG (reference sequence). Deletions cut 2 bases from V and 2 bases from J, with 13 bases between. The CDR3 nucleotides read TGTGCCTGGAGTTCTGGGGCGCATACTGGAAACACCATATATTTT. The encoded protein is CAWSSGAHTGNTIYF.

The chain employs TRBV20-1 and TRBJ2-2; TRBD2 agrees at 12 bases. The V and J ends lost 3 bases and 6 bases, in that order; junction bases with no gene match: 11. The CDR3 contains 17 residues. Germline assignment: CDR1 DFQATT and CDR2 SNEGSKA (reference sequence). The CDR3 loop is CSASKHQLAGGAGELFF. The CDR3 DNA is TGCAGTGCTAGTAAGCACCAACTAGCGGGGGGTGCCGGGGAGCTGTTTTTT.

The chain couples TRBV10-2 to TRBJ2-7; TRBD2 matches at 10 bases. CDR3 size: 14 residues. Germline V lookup: CDR1 WSHSY, CDR2 SAAADI. V shed 6 bases and J 6 bases; nucleotides not matched to a gene: 8. The CDR3 spells CASSRLAGDSEQYF. The CDR3 DNA reads as TGCGCCAGCAGCCGGCTAGCGGGAGATAGCGAGCAGTACTTC.

This rearrangement joins TRBV5-1 to TRBJ1-1; 8 bases line up with TRBD1. Germline CDR1 is SGHRS and CDR2 is YFSETQ. V shed 4 bases, J shed 1 base, and the junction held 6 bases outside the gene matches. There are 15 residues in the CDR3. CDR3 residues: CASSTWTGSNTEAFF. CDR3 nucleotide sequence: TGCGCCAGCAGCACCTGGACAGGGTCGAACACTGAAGCTTTCTTT.

This rearrangement joins TRBV6-1 to TRBJ2-7; TRBD2 matches 7 bases. The junction had 28 bases not matched to a gene; V was cut back by 2 bases and J by 6 bases. Germline CDR1 reads MNHNS; CDR2 reads SASEGT. The CDR3 has 21 amino acids. The CDR3 region has the DNA TGTGCCAGCAGTGAATTTGGGGGACGCCAACATAGTAGCGGGTCAAGGCGCGAGCAGTACTTC. Its translation is CASSEFGGRQHSSGSRREQYF.

The V and J genes are TRBV6-5 and TRBJ1-2, with 9 bases matching TRBD1. This CDR3 contains 14 residues. V trimming: 5 bases; J trimming: 2 bases; junction bases outside the gene matches: 3. Germline values: CDR1 MNHEY, CDR2 SVGAGI. The CDR3 sequence: CASSTGTGNYGYTF. The CDR3 DNA follows: TGTGCCAGCAGTACCGGGACAGGGAACTATGGCTACACCTTC.

The chain recombines TRBV29-1 with TRBJ2-7, with 7 positions matching TRBD2. Germline V gene data show CDR1 as SQVTM and CDR2 as ANQGSEA. The ends lost 6 bases at V and 6 bases at J; junction bases unmatched: 11. CDR3 size: 13 residues. This CDR3 reads CSVKEGGPREQYF. In DNA form, the CDR3 reads TGCAGCGTGAAAGAGGGAGGGCCTCGCGAGCAGTACTTC.

V usage is TRBV27 and J usage is TRBJ1-1, with a weak D call TRBD1 (6 bases). This CDR3 comprises 16 residues. The V gene's germline CDR1 is MNHEY and CDR2 SMNVEV (reference sequence). V was clipped by 6 bases and J by 0 bases, with 17 bases between them. In DNA, the CDR3 is TGTGCCAGCAGACGCTCGATCCGGGGGCTGAACACTGAAGCTTTCTTT. Translation gives CASRRSIRGLNTEAFF.

This chain uses TRBV27 with TRBJ1-2; no definite D call. V lost 5 bases and J 4 bases, leaving 17 bases between the germline ends. Germline assignment: CDR1 MNHEY and CDR2 SMNVEV (reference sequence). This CDR3 is built from 15 residues. For the CDR3, the DNA is TGTGCCAGCAGTGTAACCCCGTCGGGAAGCTATGGCTACACCTTC. The encoded protein is CASSVTPSGSYGYTF.